A selection of T cell receptor beta chains follows, all from one sample in a study of metastatic and nonmetastatic thyroid tumors. Using MiXCR, TCRdb re-called clones from the PCR reads. Among some 29,000 clones, about 3.7% were seen once, and the ten largest hold more than 3%. The sample was blood. These receptors came from a male donor with papillary thyroid cancer or a benign thyroid nodule (not recorded which). Some clones in this sample may be carry-over from other donors' samples. CDR3s include the opening cysteine and the closing phenylalanine or tryptophan. A D gene is named only where the DNA matches it firmly.

D gene: TRBD1
V gene: TRBV6-5
CDR3 protein: CASSNRGTEAFF

D gene: -
V gene: TRBV28
CDR3 protein: CASSKRGWGYGYTF

D gene: -
V gene: TRBV5-4
CDR3 protein: CASSLAGANYGYTF

D gene: TRBD1
V gene: TRBV28
CDR3 protein: CASRPISAGGHEQYF

D gene: -
V gene: TRBV7-9
CDR3 protein: CASIYGQTNNEQFF

D gene: -
V gene: TRBV10-3
CDR3 protein: CATGTELNTEALF

D gene: TRBD2
V gene: TRBV30
CDR3 protein: CAWKGTSGMYEQYF

D gene: TRBD1
V gene: TRBV3-1
CDR3 protein: CASSLPGTVNEQYF

D gene: TRBD1
V gene: TRBV24-1
CDR3 protein: CATSLRDSYTGELFF

D gene: -
V gene: TRBV6-2/TRBV6-3
CDR3 protein: CASRGDYEQYF

D gene: -
V gene: TRBV10-3
CDR3 protein: CASSESDQQVLYEQYF

D gene: TRBD2
V gene: TRBV9
CDR3 protein: CAGSVALAGEYNEQFF

D gene: -
V gene: TRBV10-3
CDR3 protein: CAIRGLTDSGANVLTF

D gene: -
V gene: TRBV20-1
CDR3 protein: CSARSQGNGYTF

D gene: -
V gene: TRBV24-1
CDR3 protein: CATSAGGTGRNYGYTF

D gene: TRBD1
V gene: TRBV6-5
CDR3 protein: CASSYSGLPGQGEKLFF

D gene: TRBD2
V gene: TRBV5-1
CDR3 protein: CASSALGLAGGDTQYF

D gene: TRBD1
V gene: TRBV18
CDR3 protein: CASSPGQGKEKLFF

D gene: TRBD2
V gene: TRBV29-1
CDR3 protein: CSVGGLAGMETQYF

D gene: -
V gene: TRBV6-1
CDR3 protein: CASSLTANTEAFF

D gene: -
V gene: TRBV10-2
CDR3 protein: CASARGAGELFF

D gene: TRBD2
V gene: TRBV7-3
CDR3 protein: CASSLSTSGRSNEQFF

D gene: TRBD1
V gene: TRBV2
CDR3 protein: CASSPQGVAEHYF

D gene: -
V gene: TRBV6-1
CDR3 protein: CASSEEDWGYNEQFF

D gene: TRBD1
V gene: TRBV19
CDR3 protein: CASSVTGSQAFF

D gene: -
V gene: TRBV6-1
CDR3 protein: CASSYRRDNSYEQYF

D gene: TRBD1
V gene: TRBV19
CDR3 protein: CASRDTGGVFPNQPQHF

D gene: TRBD2
V gene: TRBV12-3/TRBV12-4
CDR3 protein: CASSLTGTSGSSYEQYF

D gene: -
V gene: TRBV28
CDR3 protein: CASSSSETWNYEQYF

D gene: -
V gene: TRBV10-2
CDR3 protein: CASSEPGSVYGYTF

D gene: TRBD1
V gene: TRBV28
CDR3 protein: CASSFPGQGSYSNQPQHF

D gene: TRBD1
V gene: TRBV19
CDR3 protein: CASRNRGQVTEAFF

D gene: TRBD2
V gene: TRBV7-9
CDR3 protein: CASSPTAGAGADTQYF

D gene: -
V gene: TRBV11-2
CDR3 protein: CASSLDALAQFF

D gene: TRBD2
V gene: TRBV6-2/TRBV6-3
CDR3 protein: CASSALAGGNEQFF

D gene: -
V gene: TRBV24-1
CDR3 protein: CGTSAPGNRGYEQYF

D gene: -
V gene: TRBV6-1
CDR3 protein: CASSLTGKGGGEAFF

D gene: TRBD2
V gene: TRBV28
CDR3 protein: CASSQPGLAGGRRTQYF

D gene: -
V gene: TRBV6-1
CDR3 protein: CASSDSGGGTDTQYF

D gene: -
V gene: TRBV4-3
CDR3 protein: CASSQARAGSYEQYF

D gene: -
V gene: TRBV12-3/TRBV12-4
CDR3 protein: CASSSDGSGYTF

D gene: -
V gene: TRBV6-1
CDR3 protein: CASNQRLGGAGYTF

D gene: -
V gene: TRBV4-3
CDR3 protein: CASSRSPEEKLFF

D gene: -
V gene: TRBV20-1
CDR3 protein: CSADRYEQYF

D gene: -
V gene: TRBV28
CDR3 protein: CASSLGRGWVQPQHF

D gene: -
V gene: TRBV6-1
CDR3 protein: CASRTTSTDTQYF

D gene: -
V gene: TRBV2
CDR3 protein: CASSRRRVPAPNEKLFF

D gene: TRBD1
V gene: TRBV3-1
CDR3 protein: CASCQDKGQVHYGYTF

D gene: -
V gene: TRBV6-1
CDR3 protein: CASSERRDTQYF

D gene: -
V gene: TRBV19
CDR3 protein: CASSIGRDLNIQYF

D gene: -
V gene: TRBV28
CDR3 protein: CASRKDLRFANYGYTF

D gene: -
V gene: TRBV6-2/TRBV6-3
CDR3 protein: CASSYRVYNEQFF

D gene: -
V gene: TRBV6-1
CDR3 protein: CASSEARADSQTQHF

D gene: -
V gene: TRBV5-6
CDR3 protein: CASSKGDGLFSGNTIYF

D gene: -
V gene: TRBV5-6
CDR3 protein: CASSPAGRSYNEQFF